This T cell receptor beta chain was profiled in a study of blood T cell repertoires in COVID-19. Study-level background: The United States, Italy and Spain were the sources of the acute and convalescent COVID-19 samples. In each case, the material was cDNA or gDNA derived from T cells, B-cell-depleted T cells, or PBMCs.

Produced via immunoSEQ multiplex PCR; TCRdb's table is partial and in-frame only. The sample includes just over 60,000 clones, around 85% of them seen just once. This clone was detected only once. Other DNA sequences of this sample code for an identical CDR3. The CDR3 loop spans 14 amino acids. After removal of 6 bases from V and 4 bases from J, the junction contained 8 bases not matched to a gene. Germline V gene data show CDR1 as MNHEY and CDR2 as SMNVEV (reference sequence). The chain recombines TRBV27 with TRBJ2-7; 8 bases map to TRBD1. The source material was peripheral blood. This TCR derives from a woman aged 80 or over with active or convalescent COVID-19. CDR3 in amino acids: CASSPRTGPYEQYF. CDR3 DNA: TGTGCCAGCAGCCCCCGGACAGGGCCTTACGAGCAGTACTTC.